This T cell receptor (beta chain) was documented in a study of CD8 T cells in Susac syndrome. Study-level findings and limits: In total CD8+ repertoires, over 15 Susac-specific public clones were found, and in CD8+ TEMRA repertoires, roughly five were found.

Random-hexamer reverse transcription was applied to about 0.5 to 1 ug RNA. MiXCR, applied by TCRdb to the immunoSEQ multiplex PCR reads, yields one record per CDR3 protein. This table holds roughly 100,000 distinct CDR3 sequences, roughly 94% found once. Germline-derived CDR1 and CDR2 are DFQATT and SNEGSKA (reference sequence). V shed 4 bases and J shed 6 bases, with 19 bases lying between them. This CDR3 contains 15 residues. Worth noting for this clonotype: Its antigen remains unknown.

The TCR comes from a human donor with Susac syndrome. This chain uses TRBV20-1 with TRBJ2-1; D is perhaps TRBD1 (6 bases). Sequencing was carried out using CD8+ T cells from PBMCs. The CDR3 nucleotides are TGCAGTGCTATACCCCGGGACAACGCGCTCAATGAGCAGTTCTTC. It is translated as CSAIPRDNALNEQFF.